This T cell receptor (beta chain) was obtained from a study of neurological immune-mediated disorders. Stated time point: longitudinal time-point 1 (baseline). This clonotype was recorded many times. With 10-nucleotide random UMIs, 5'RACE was used to make the cDNA. MiXCR, applied by TCRdb to the 5' RACE reads, yields one record per CDR3 protein. This sample has 60,000 to 90,000 distinct CDR3 sequences; roughly 10% occur once, and the top ten carry 9.5% to 10%. The germline V gene has CDR1 MNHEY and CDR2 SMNVEV (reference sequence). Trimming stripped 6 bases from V and 0 bases from J, with 15 bases between. The CDR3 has 16 amino acids.

This TCR came from a man under 40 in good health. This chain joins TRBV27 and TRBJ2-1; TRBD1 might be the D (6 bases). Sequenced sample: PBMCs. CDR3 protein: CASRRTGTLSYNEQFF. The CDR3 DNA sequence: TGTGCCAGCAGGCGGACCGGGACACTCTCCTACAATGAGCAGTTCTTC.